In this sample, the clone carrying this T cell receptor beta chain is medium-sized. The antigen is unknown. The CDR3 totals 17 residues. Germline V gene sequence: CDR1 MNHEY, CDR2 SVGEGT. Trimming removed 2 bases from V and 0 bases from J, with 14 bases in between. These data belong to a study of early T cells in non-severe SARS-CoV-2 infection. Study at large: RNA in bulk from unsorted whole blood was sequenced, and chains were unpaired.

Researchers tagged individual cDNA molecules with unique molecular identifiers. One entry per CDR3 protein results from TCRdb running MiXCR on the 5' RACE reads. The data show tens of thousands of distinct CDR3 sequences, 4.4% seen once. General study points: Matching against VDJdb likely underestimated virus-specific expansions, favoring anti-spike CD8.

The sequence came from an adult who was a healthcare worker with PCR-confirmed SARS-CoV-2 infection or an uninfected control (not recorded which). The sample comprised whole blood. The genes are TRBV6-2 or TRBV6-3 and TRBJ2-1, with D hard to call. The CDR3: CASSYPTWGSSYNEQFF. CDR3 nucleotide sequence: TGTGCCAGCAGTTACCCGACATGGGGTAGCTCCTACAATGAGCAGTTCTTC.